The 30 T cell receptor beta chains below all came from one sample that was sequenced in a study of T cell clones after liver transplantation. Sequencing used immunoSEQ multiplex PCR; TCRdb keeps in-frame clones, though not all of them. The sample consists of around 100,000 clones, around 84% of them appearing once. Sequences were derived from CD4+ T cells from blood, sampled around 49 months after liver transplant. These receptors were taken from a human patient who received a liver transplant. Some of the T cells might come from the graft donor.

The table lists this clone with a count of one. The rearrangement links TRBV28 to TRBJ1-3; D remains unclear. This CDR3 is built from 15 residues. Germline V gives CDR1 MDHEN, CDR2 SYDVKM. V lost 11 bases and J lost 0, with 17 bases in between. The CDR3 nucleotides are TGTGCCGCCAGAGCCGGACCGCGCTCTGGAAACACCATATATTTT. Its protein is CAARAGPRSGNTIYF.

V and J are TRBV5-4 and TRBJ1-1; D not resolved. This CDR3 is built from 15 residues. V shed 1 base and J shed 1 base, with 11 bases lying between them. Germline V lookup: CDR1 SGHNT, CDR2 YYREEE (reference sequence). As DNA, the CDR3 is TGTGCCAGCAGCTTGTTTAGGACGGGGAACACTGAAGCTTTCTTT. This sequence encodes CASSLFRTGNTEAFF.

V usage is TRBV4-3 and J usage is TRBJ2-7, with 13 positions matching TRBD2. Germline values: CDR1 LGHNA, CDR2 YSLEER. J gave up 4 bases and V 0 bases, and 9 bases lay outside the gene matches. CDR3 length: 18 residues. The CDR3 DNA sequence: TGCGCCAGCAGCCAAGATTCAACTAGCGGGGGGGCCCGGTACGAGCAGTACTTC. Its translation: CASSQDSTSGGARYEQYF.

V and J are TRBV28 and TRBJ2-5; D possibly corresponds to TRBD1 (6 bases). The germline CDR1 and CDR2 sequences are MDHEN and SYDVKM. The CDR3 is made up of 13 amino acids. V lost 5 bases and J 2 bases, leaving 9 bases between the germline ends. For the CDR3, the DNA is TGTGCCAGCAGTGGGACAAAGCAAGAGACCCAGTACTTC. Its protein is CASSGTKQETQYF.

The chain employs TRBV5-1 and TRBJ1-2; 8 bases are a match to TRBD1. CDR3 size: 15 residues. The J segment lost 2 bases and the V segment lost 4 bases, leaving 7 bases of the junction unmatched. Germline V gene sequence: CDR1 SGHRS, CDR2 YFSETQ. CDR3 sequence (DNA): TGCGCCAGCAGCCCGGAGAACAGGGGGAACTATGGCTACACCTTC. Its translation is CASSPENRGNYGYTF.

The rearrangement joins TRBV5-6 to TRBJ1-1; D uncertain. Trimming pared 2 bases from V and 1 base from J, leaving 6 bases between. The CDR3 sequence is 13 residues long. Germline V gene lookup returns CDR1 SGHDT and CDR2 YYEEEE. The CDR3 region has the DNA TGTGCCAGCAGCTTCAGGCGGAACACTGAAGCTTTCTTT. It codes for CASSFRRNTEAFF. Full variable domain (missing parts from reference TRBV5-6 and TRBJ1-1): DAGVTQSPTHLIKTRGQQVTLRCSPKSGHDTVSWYQQALGQGPQFIFQYYEEEERQRGNFPDRFSGHQFPNYSSELNVNALLLGDSALYLCASSFRRNTEAFFGQGTRLTVV.

The CDR3 bases are TGTGCTAGTGGTTTGGTACGGCTGGACTACGAGCAGTACTTC. It encodes CASGLVRLDYEQYF. The chain combines TRBV12-5 with TRBJ2-7; D is undetermined. The V gene lost 0 bases and the J gene lost 3 bases, with 9 bases spanning the gap. The CDR3 contains 14 residues. Germline V lookup: CDR1 LGHNT, CDR2 FRNRAP. Full variable domain (missing parts from reference TRBV12-5 and TRBJ2-7): DARVTQTPRHKVTEMGQEVTMRCQPILGHNTVFWYRQTMMQGLELLAYFRNRAPLDDSGMPKDRFSAEMPDATLATLKIQPSEPRDSAVYFCASGLVRLDYEQYFGPGTRLTVT.

The chain is built from TRBV7-9 and TRBJ1-2; the match to TRBD1 covers 10 bases. The germline gives CDR1 SEHNR, CDR2 FQNEAQ (reference sequence). This CDR3 contains 14 residues. Germline trimming cut 4 bases from V and 9 bases from J; bases unmatched to any gene: 8. CDR3 region: CASSSAGTGASYTF. The CDR3, as DNA: TGTGCCAGCAGCTCCGCCGGGACAGGGGCAAGCTACACCTTC.

This sequence joins TRBV27 and TRBJ2-5; 12 nucleotides match TRBD1. The CDR3 has 18 amino acids. CDR1 and CDR2 from the germline V gene are MNHEY and SMNVEV (reference sequence). V gave up 4 bases and J gave up 5 bases; unmatched junction bases: 14. CDR3 in amino acids: CASSSLIRGTGGRETQYF. The CDR3 DNA follows: TGTGCCAGCAGTTCCCTAATCCGGGGGACAGGGGGCCGGGAGACCCAGTACTTC.

In its sample, this clone was seen once. V and J are TRBV11-2 and TRBJ1-4; 7 bases align to TRBD1. This CDR3 contains 15 residues. Germline CDR1 reads SGHAT; CDR2 reads FQNNGV. J gave up 3 bases and V 0 bases, and 1 base lay outside the gene matches. The CDR3 reads CASSLDGTANEKLFF. The CDR3 coding sequence is TGTGCCAGCAGCTTAGATGGGACAGCTAATGAAAAACTGTTTTTT.

The chain joins TRBV7-8 to TRBJ1-1; D remains ambiguous. There are 15 residues in the CDR3. Germline CDR1 SGHVS, CDR2 FQNEAQ. The V gene lost 1 base and the J gene lost 2 bases, with 11 bases spanning the gap. CDR3 nucleotides: TGTGCCAGCAGCTTAGAAGGCGACCGAAACACTGAAGCTTTCTTT. Translation: CASSLEGDRNTEAFF.

The chain uses TRBV5-1 and TRBJ1-5, with D hard to call. Germline CDR1 SGHRS, CDR2 YFSETQ. V shed 0 bases and J shed 1 base, with 8 bases lying between them. The CDR3 is 15 amino acids. As DNA, the CDR3 is TGCGCCAGCAGCTTGGAGGATGGGAGCAATCAGCCCCAGCATTTT. Translation: CASSLEDGSNQPQHF.

This clone was found once. V usage is TRBV29-1 and J usage is TRBJ1-1; tentative D call: TRBD1 (6 bases). CDR3 size: 14 residues. V was pared by 7 bases and J by 4 bases, with 19 bases between. Germline CDR1 SQVTM, CDR2 ANQGSEA. The CDR3 here is CSGRGGLLSTEAFF. DNA of the CDR3: TGCAGCGGAAGAGGGGGGCTCCTCAGCACTGAAGCTTTCTTT.

The V gene is TRBV4-2, the J gene TRBJ2-3, with 10 bases identical to TRBD2. J lost 3 bases, V lost 2 bases, and 5 bases had no gene match. The V gene's germline CDR1 is LGHNA and CDR2 YNFKEQ. The CDR3 runs to 16 residues. CDR3 sequence (DNA): TGTGCCAGCAGCCAACAACTTAGCGGGGGGACAGATACGCAGTATTTT. As protein: CASSQQLSGGTDTQYF.

This clone was detected a few times. V usage is TRBV7-6 and J usage is TRBJ1-2; D is unresolved. This CDR3 has 13 residues. Germline CDR1 is SGHVS and CDR2 is FNYEAQ. Trimming took off 4 bases at V and 4 bases at J, with 10 bases between the two ends. Here the CDR3 reads CASSSSDGYGYTF. In DNA, the CDR3 is TGTGCCAGCAGCTCCTCCGACGGCTATGGCTACACCTTC.

This clone occurred once. The chain uses TRBV5-1 and TRBJ2-6; D is undetermined. The CDR3 sequence is 14 residues long. Germline CDR1 reads SGHRS; CDR2 reads YFSETQ. The V end lost 3 bases, the J end lost 3 bases, and 7 bases lay between the germline ends. CDR3 amino acids: CASSSTRGANVLTF. The CDR3, as DNA: TGCGCCAGCAGCTCCACACGTGGGGCCAACGTCCTGACTTTC. The entire variable domain, with the rest obtained from reference TRBV5-1 and TRBJ2-6, is as follows: KAGVTQTPRYLIKTRGQQVTLSCSPISGHRSVSWYQQTPGQGLQFLFEYFSETQRNKGNFPGRFSGRQFSNSRSEMNVSTLELGDSALYLCASSSTRGANVLTFGAGSRLTVL.

The chain is built from TRBV7-2 and TRBJ2-3, with 7 bases matching TRBD2. Germline CDR1 is SGHTA and CDR2 is FQGNSA. The CDR3 has 14 amino acids. J lost 2 bases, V lost 4 bases, and 3 bases had no gene match. Written as DNA, the CDR3 is TGTGCCAGCAGCTCCGGGGGGACCACAGATACGCAGTATTTT. Protein product: CASSSGGTTDTQYF. Complete variable domain (other parts from reference TRBV7-2 and TRBJ2-3): GAGVSQSPSNKVTEKGKDVELRCDPISGHTALYWYRQSLGQGLEFLIYFQGNSAPDKSGLPSDRFSAERTGGSVSTLTIQRTQQEDSAVYLCASSSGGTTDTQYFGPGTRLTVL.

This clone was seen more than once but under ten times. The V and J genes are TRBV5-4 and TRBJ2-5, with unresolved D. V lost 1 base and J lost 0, with 13 bases in between. CDR1 and CDR2 (germline): SGHNT, YYREEE (reference sequence). There are 16 residues in the CDR3. This CDR3 reads CASSLNPLAHQETQYF. The CDR3 nucleotides read TGTGCCAGCAGCTTGAATCCGCTTGCCCACCAAGAGACCCAGTACTTC.

The chain uses TRBV2 and TRBJ2-7; D is possibly TRBD1 (5 bases). CDR1 is SNHLY and CDR2 is FYNNEI in the germline V gene. This CDR3 spans 16 amino acids. Deletions cut 2 bases from V and 0 bases from J, with 14 bases between. The CDR3 DNA follows: TGTGCCAGCAGTGAACGACAGAACCTTATCTCCTACGAGCAGTACTTC. It specifies CASSERQNLISYEQYF.

This clone was seen just once. Here the CDR3 DNA reads TGTGCCAGCAGCCCTAGCGGGAGGGCGAACACCGGGGAGCTGTTTTTT. It specifies CASSPSGRANTGELFF. V and J are TRBV7-9 and TRBJ2-2, with TRBD2 matching 12 bases. Per the germline V gene, CDR1 is SEHNR and CDR2 is FQNEAQ (reference sequence). This CDR3 spans 16 amino acids. The V segment lost 5 bases and the J segment 0 bases; nucleotides outside the gene matches: 1.

The rearrangement joins TRBV28 to TRBJ2-2; TRBD1 matches at 8 bases. The CDR3 extends over 16 amino acids. CDR1 is MDHEN and CDR2 is SYDVKM in the germline V gene. V was clipped by 7 bases and J by 1 base; unmatched bases: 8. The CDR3, as DNA: TGTGCCAGCACCCTAGGGACAGGTCTGAACACCGGGGAGCTGTTTTTT. This translates into CASTLGTGLNTGELFF.

The genes are TRBV7-2 and TRBJ2-1; TRBD2 is a possible D gene (6 bases). CDR3 size: 17 residues. The germline gives CDR1 SGHTA, CDR2 FQGNSA. V dropped 0 bases and J dropped 7 bases, with 19 bases sitting between them. CDR3 in DNA: TGTGCCAGCAGCTTAGCGGGTCTTGGACTTCGGGGGAATGAGCAGTTCTTC. Its protein is CASSLAGLGLRGNEQFF.

The chain combines TRBV5-1 with TRBJ1-2, with 12 bases lining up with TRBD1. Germline assignment: CDR1 SGHRS and CDR2 YFSETQ. J gave up 7 bases and V 7 bases, and 11 bases lay outside the gene matches. This CDR3 region has 15 residues. The DNA of the CDR3 is TGCGCCAGCGGGGGACAGGGGGCGACGACTTTTGGCTACACCTTC. It yields the protein CASGGQGATTFGYTF.

The J gene is TRBJ2-1, the V gene TRBV7-3; D gene ambiguous. V was pared by 1 base and J by 7 bases, with 11 bases between. CDR1 and CDR2 from the germline V gene are SGHTA and FQGTGA. CDR3 length: 14 residues. The CDR3 DNA sequence: TGTGCCAGCAGCTTAAGGGCGGCTAGGAATGAGCAGTTCTTC. Protein: CASSLRAARNEQFF. Based on the CDR3 plus reference TRBV7-3 and TRBJ2-1, the full variable domain is GAGVSQTPSNKVTEKGKYVELRCDPISGHTALYWYRQSLGQGPEFLIYFQGTGAADDSGLPNDRFFAVRPEGSVSTLKIQRTERGDSAVYLCASSLRAARNEQFFGPGTRLTVL.

This clone was observed a few times. The chain joins TRBV4-3 to TRBJ2-7; a possible D gene is TRBD1 (6 bases). The CDR3 is made up of 15 amino acids. V lost 1 base to trimming and J lost 4 bases, with 14 bases between them. Germline V gene sequence: CDR1 LGHNA, CDR2 YSLEER. This chain's CDR3 is CASSQAGQGMYEQYF. In DNA, the CDR3 is TGCGCCAGCAGCCAAGCGGGGCAGGGGATGTACGAGCAGTACTTC.

This chain connects TRBV29-1 to TRBJ2-3; 7 bases fit TRBD1. V lost 7 bases to trimming and J lost 4 bases; unmatched junction nucleotides: 11. This CDR3 region has 14 residues. Germline V lookup: CDR1 SQVTM, CDR2 ANQGSEA. CDR3 sequence: CSGTQGSLPDTQYF. CDR3 coding DNA: TGCAGCGGCACACAGGGGTCTCTCCCAGATACGCAGTATTTT.

This chain connects TRBV28 to TRBJ2-7; D is perhaps TRBD2 (5 bases). Germline V lookup: CDR1 MDHEN, CDR2 SYDVKM. This CDR3 is built from 13 residues. V lost 6 bases and J 6 bases, leaving 15 bases between the germline ends. As DNA, the CDR3 is TGTGCCAGCAGGAGCGGAGGCCGGGGCGAGCAGTACTTC. Translation: CASRSGGRGEQYF.

This chain joins TRBV11-1 and TRBJ1-4; D unclear. The V gene's germline CDR1 is SGHAT and CDR2 FQDESV (reference sequence). CDR3 length: 14 amino acids. V lost 1 base and J lost 10, with 13 bases in between. This CDR3 is CASSLETVGGKLFF. For the CDR3, the DNA is TGTGCCAGCAGCTTAGAAACAGTCGGTGGAAAACTGTTTTTT.

This chain uses TRBV30 with TRBJ1-3; D is undetermined. Germline loops: CDR1 GTSNPN, CDR2 SVGIG (reference sequence). This CDR3 comprises 13 residues. V lost 1 base and J 3 bases, leaving 7 bases between the germline ends. CDR3 in amino acids: CAWSDSGGNTIYF. Here the CDR3 DNA reads TGTGCCTGGAGTGATAGCGGTGGAAACACCATATATTTT.

This chain connects TRBV19 to TRBJ2-1; 8 bases match TRBD2. The CDR3 sequence is 15 residues long. V gave up 5 bases and J gave up 7 bases; unmatched junction bases: 10. Per germline, CDR1 LNHDA and CDR2 SQIVND (reference sequence). CDR3 sequence: CASSRGGTQGNEQFF. CDR3 nucleotide sequence: TGTGCCAGTAGTCGGGGGGGGACCCAGGGGAATGAGCAGTTCTTC.